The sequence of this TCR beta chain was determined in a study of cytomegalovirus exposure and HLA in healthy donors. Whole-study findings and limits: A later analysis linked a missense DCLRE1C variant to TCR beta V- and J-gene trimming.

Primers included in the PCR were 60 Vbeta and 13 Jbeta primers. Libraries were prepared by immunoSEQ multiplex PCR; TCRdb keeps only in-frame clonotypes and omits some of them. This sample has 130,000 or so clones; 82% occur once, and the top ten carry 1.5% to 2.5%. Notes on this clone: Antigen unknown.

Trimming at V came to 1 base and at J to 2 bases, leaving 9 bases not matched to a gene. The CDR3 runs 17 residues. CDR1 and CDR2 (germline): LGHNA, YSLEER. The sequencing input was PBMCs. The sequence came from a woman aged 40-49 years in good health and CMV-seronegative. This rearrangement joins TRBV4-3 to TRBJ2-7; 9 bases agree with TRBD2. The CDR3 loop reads CASSQVNAGGMAYEQYF. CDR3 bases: TGCGCCAGCAGCCAAGTGAATGCGGGGGGGATGGCCTACGAGCAGTACTTC.